This T cell receptor (beta chain) is from a study of blood T cell repertoires in COVID-19. Across the whole study: T cells, B-cell-depleted T cells, or PBMCs provided the cDNA or gDNA that served as material.

This CDR3 contains 13 residues. Germline assignment: CDR1 SGHRS and CDR2 YFSETQ. V trimming: 7 bases; J trimming: 7 bases; junction bases outside the gene matches: 7. Authors' methods: Reference gene primer amplification in the assay estimated nucleated cell counts. Here immunoSEQ multiplex PCR was the method, and the copy in TCRdb shows in-frame clones only, minus some. V and J calls and clone size are those listed in that table; D and trimming were worked out from the DNA. The sample includes roughly 200,000 clones, around 82% of them seen just once. This TCR was recovered from a man in his forties or fifties with active or convalescent COVID-19. This chain connects TRBV5-1 to TRBJ1-2, with 10 bases fitting TRBD1. Sequences were obtained from peripheral blood. The CDR3 region has the DNA TGCGCCAGCTCCGGGACAGGGGTTGGTGGCTACACCTTC. This sequence encodes CASSGTGVGGYTF.